This T cell receptor beta chain was identified in a study of cytomegalovirus exposure and HLA in healthy donors. Comments on this clone: The antigen is not known.

This table comes from immunoSEQ multiplex PCR, and its TCRdb copy is limited to in-frame clones, with some not included. The data show around 150,000 clones, with less than 90% seen just once and 2% to 2.5% held by the top ten. Study results and limitations: The tendency of first-cohort TCR clusters to co-occur in the 130 or so validation repertoires was identified by a subsequent analysis.

The germline V gene encodes CDR1 SNHLY and CDR2 FYNNEI. This CDR3 contains 14 residues. V trimming: 3 bases; J trimming: 11 bases; junction bases outside the gene matches: 9. The clonotype originates from a woman aged 18 to 35 in good health and CMV-seronegative. Sequenced: PBMCs. The V call is TRBV2, the J call TRBJ1-2; 10 nucleotides line up with TRBD1. CDR3 protein: CASSDGTGDKRYTF. The CDR3, as DNA: TGTGCCAGCAGTGATGGGACAGGGGACAAGAGATACACCTTC.